This section outlines one TCR beta chain sequence together with its context. Antigen: not known. This entry is derived from a study of cytomegalovirus exposure and HLA in healthy donors. Study at large: T cells numbering 150 million to 200 million yielded 117 million unique TCR beta sequences in an earlier analysis.

PCR was performed using 60 Vbeta and 13 Jbeta primers. Produced via immunoSEQ multiplex PCR; TCRdb's table is partial and in-frame only. The sample has 90,000 to 130,000 clones; around 80% are singletons. Study results and limitations: Sequence variants that were highly shared formed a cluster that was likely a sequencing artifact.

Sequenced sample: PBMCs. The clonotype comes from a woman aged 60 to 75 in good health and CMV-seropositive.

The CDR3 is CASSPQGVRGYTF. CDR3 DNA: TGTGCCAGCAGTCCACAGGGTGTGAGAGGCTACACCTTC. The rearrangement links TRBV6-1 to TRBJ1-2, with D tentatively TRBD1 (6 bases). Per the germline V gene, CDR1 is MNHNS and CDR2 is SASEGT. This CDR3 is 13 amino acids long. V was clipped by 5 bases and J by 8 bases, with 15 bases between them.